This T cell receptor beta chain was recovered during a study of T cells after yellow fever vaccination. The wider study: Fractions of limited cellularity were prepared by means of SMART-Seq v4 Ultra Low Input. Study-level points and caveats: Abundant clonotypes from the bulk population could contaminate FACS-sorted repertoires. Though weaker, the secondary response peaked faster, on day 5 versus 15.

As TCR cDNA was made by 5'RACE template switching, a universal primer site and UMIs were added. TCRdb re-called the 5' RACE reads through MiXCR, storing one row per CDR3 protein. The data hold around 530,000 distinct CDR3 sequences, with less than 20% observed a single time. Notes on this clonotype: Its antigen remains unknown.

Trimming shortened V by 5 bases and J by 0 bases, and 11 bases separated the two germline ends. The CDR3 spans 16 residues. Germline loops: CDR1 MNHEY, CDR2 SMNVEV (reference sequence). This clonotype was obtained from a man aged 18 to 29 who received the YFV17D yellow fever vaccine. The sample in question was PBMCs, obtained less than 6 days after the first yellow fever vaccination. The rearrangement links TRBV27 to TRBJ1-6; D is ambiguous. CDR3 sequence reads: CASSLTGPSYNSPLHF. DNA of the CDR3: TGTGCCAGCAGTCTGACCGGGCCCTCCTATAATTCACCCCTCCACTTT.